Listed below are T cell receptor beta chains from one sample, sequenced in a study of blood T cells in healthy people across ages. TCRdb recomputed calls from the 5' RACE reads with MiXCR, one row per CDR3 protein. This sample has hundreds of thousands of distinct CDR3 sequences; around 21% occur once, and the top ten carry around 3.4%. The sequenced sample was blood. These receptor sequences come from an older man in good health. Each CDR3 is given without its conserved first and last residue.

>TRBV7-2|-
ASSAGDKGAAETQY
>TRBV6-5|TRBJ2-4
ASSSSYRGAKNIQY
>TRBV7-3|TRBJ2-2
ASSLLMGGELF
>TRBV27|-
ASSHSAGEVFNEQF
>TRBV6-2/TRBV6-3|TRBJ2-7
ASMDRVTYEQY
>TRBV12-5|TRBJ1-1
ASGGDTMNTEAF
>TRBV6-6|TRBJ2-5
ASSSDRLQETQY
>TRBV5-1|TRBJ1-4
ASSLDRGYEKLF
>TRBV7-2|TRBJ2-3
ASSFVGADTQY
>TRBV12-3/TRBV12-4|TRBJ1-5
ASSPGVRGQPQH
>TRBV3-1|TRBJ2-5
ASSQGLRQETQY
>TRBV7-6|TRBJ1-5
ASSPFQGGPQPQH
>TRBV5-1|TRBJ2-5
ASSSGQTEETQY
>TRBV7-2|-
ASSRIYEQF
>TRBV6-1|TRBJ2-7
ASRVPGQGNEQY
>TRBV10-3|TRBJ1-4
ATGQVNEKLF
>TRBV4-1|TRBJ1-5
ASSHRTGNQPQH
>TRBV10-3|TRBJ1-1
AISADGNTEAF
>TRBV12-5|TRBJ2-5
ASGNGEGARETQY
>TRBV7-2|TRBJ1-4
ASSLTQKGKLF
>TRBV12-3/TRBV12-4|TRBJ1-4
ASSPGTALNEKLF
>TRBV20-1|TRBJ2-5
SARGEGVETQY
>TRBV20-1|TRBJ2-2
SARPGTGNTGELF
>TRBV7-6|TRBJ2-2
ASSLVSAGLVGGELF
>TRBV7-9|TRBJ1-1
ASSLVTYNTEAF
>TRBV10-3|TRBJ2-1
AISDFRHRSYNEQF
>TRBV29-1|TRBJ2-5
SVTLRGPGETQY
>TRBV7-3|TRBJ2-5
ASSFSPGSQETQY
>TRBV28|TRBJ1-1
ASITSTGQAF
>TRBV21-1|TRBJ2-7
ASSKPAALSSYEQY
>TRBV2|TRBJ2-5
ATVKDRGKETQY
>TRBV6-2/TRBV6-3|TRBJ1-2
ASTEDIHGYT